These T cell receptor beta chains were read from a single sample in a study of cytomegalovirus exposure and HLA in healthy donors. Sequencing was performed with immunoSEQ multiplex PCR; in TCRdb, only in-frame clones are kept and a portion is missing. The sample has some 110,000 clones; approximately 67% are singletons. The sample was PBMCs. The source is a man younger than 35 in good health and CMV-seronegative. Each CDR3 is given with its conserved first and last residue. Fields, in order: V gene, CDR3 protein.

v_gene: TRBV18
CDR3aa: CASSPPSVYEQYF

v_gene: TRBV6-1
CDR3aa: CPSSEQQGGNQPQHF

v_gene: TRBV19
CDR3aa: CASSTRRGQGAFGYTF

v_gene: TRBV27
CDR3aa: CASSFLSGQGLYTQYF

v_gene: TRBV5-1
CDR3aa: CASSSDRAAGEKLFF

v_gene: TRBV11-2
CDR3aa: CASSLGASGEYSYEQYF

v_gene: TRBV19
CDR3aa: CASSPLTSGSTEQFF

v_gene: TRBV29-1
CDR3aa: CSVDRGNEQFF

v_gene: TRBV6-5
CDR3aa: CASGVGGYEQYF

v_gene: TRBV9
CDR3aa: CASSVDRGRVTGANVLTF